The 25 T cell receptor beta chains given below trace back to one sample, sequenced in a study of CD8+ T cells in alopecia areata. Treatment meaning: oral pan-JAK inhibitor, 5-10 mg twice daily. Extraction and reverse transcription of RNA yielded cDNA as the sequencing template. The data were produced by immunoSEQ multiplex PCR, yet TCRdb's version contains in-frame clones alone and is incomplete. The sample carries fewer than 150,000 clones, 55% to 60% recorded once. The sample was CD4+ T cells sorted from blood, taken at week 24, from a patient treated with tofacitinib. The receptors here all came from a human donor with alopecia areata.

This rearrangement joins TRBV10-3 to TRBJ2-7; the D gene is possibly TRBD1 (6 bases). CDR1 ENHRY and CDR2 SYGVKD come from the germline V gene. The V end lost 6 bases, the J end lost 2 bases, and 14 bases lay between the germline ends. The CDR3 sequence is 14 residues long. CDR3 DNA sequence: TGTGCCATCAGCGGACAGAGGGAACCCTACGAGCAGTACTTC. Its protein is CAISGQREPYEQYF.

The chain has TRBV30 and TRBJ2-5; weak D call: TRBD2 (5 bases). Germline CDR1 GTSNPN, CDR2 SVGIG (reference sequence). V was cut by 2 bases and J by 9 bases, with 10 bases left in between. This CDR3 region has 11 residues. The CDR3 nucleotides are TGTGCCTGGAGTCGGGGTGGTTCCCAGTACTTC. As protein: CAWSRGGSQYF.

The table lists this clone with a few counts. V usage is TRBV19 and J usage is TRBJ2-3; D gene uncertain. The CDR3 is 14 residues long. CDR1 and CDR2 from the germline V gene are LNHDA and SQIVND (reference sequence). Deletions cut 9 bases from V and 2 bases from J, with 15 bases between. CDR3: CASAGGLFTDTQYF. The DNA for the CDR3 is TGTGCCAGCGCCGGTGGGCTTTTCACAGATACGCAGTATTTT. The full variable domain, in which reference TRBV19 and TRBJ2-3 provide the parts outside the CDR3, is DGGITQSPKYLFRKEGQNVTLSCEQNLNHDAMYWYRQDPGQGLRLIYYSQIVNDFQKGDIAEGYSVSREKKESFPLTVTSAQKNPTAFYLCASAGGLFTDTQYFGPGTRLTVL.

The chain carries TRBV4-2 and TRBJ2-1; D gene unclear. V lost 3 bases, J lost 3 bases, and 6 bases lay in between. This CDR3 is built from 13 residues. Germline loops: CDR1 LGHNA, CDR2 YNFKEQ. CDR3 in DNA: TGTGCCAGCAGCCACGCCGACTACAATGAGCAGTTCTTC. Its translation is CASSHADYNEQFF.

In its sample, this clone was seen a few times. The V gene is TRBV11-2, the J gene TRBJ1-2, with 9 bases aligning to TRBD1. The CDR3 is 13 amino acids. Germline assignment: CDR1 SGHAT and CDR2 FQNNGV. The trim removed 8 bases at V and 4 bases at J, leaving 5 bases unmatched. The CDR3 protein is CASGTGRLYGYTF. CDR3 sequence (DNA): TGTGCCAGCGGGACAGGGCGACTCTATGGCTACACCTTC.

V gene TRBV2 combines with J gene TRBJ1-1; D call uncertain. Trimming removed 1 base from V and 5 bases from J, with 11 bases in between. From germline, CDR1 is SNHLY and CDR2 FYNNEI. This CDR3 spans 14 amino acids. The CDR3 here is CASSEVERRTEAFF. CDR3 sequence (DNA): TGTGCCAGCAGTGAAGTGGAGAGGCGGACTGAAGCTTTCTTT.

The DNA for the CDR3 is TGTGCCAGCAGCGCGGCGGGGGCTACTTTCGGGCAGTACTTC. Protein: CASSAAGATFGQYF. V and J are TRBV9 and TRBJ2-7, with D maybe TRBD2 (7 bases). V shed 3 bases and J shed 9 bases, with 19 bases lying between them. CDR1 and CDR2 from the germline V gene are SGDLS and YYNGEE. The CDR3 totals 14 residues.

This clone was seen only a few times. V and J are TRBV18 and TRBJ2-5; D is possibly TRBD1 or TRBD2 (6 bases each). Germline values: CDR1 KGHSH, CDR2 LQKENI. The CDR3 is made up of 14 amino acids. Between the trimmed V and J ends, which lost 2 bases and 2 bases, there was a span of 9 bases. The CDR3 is CASSPAGTQETQYF. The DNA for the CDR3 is TGTGCCAGCTCACCAGCGGGGACACAAGAGACCCAGTACTTC.

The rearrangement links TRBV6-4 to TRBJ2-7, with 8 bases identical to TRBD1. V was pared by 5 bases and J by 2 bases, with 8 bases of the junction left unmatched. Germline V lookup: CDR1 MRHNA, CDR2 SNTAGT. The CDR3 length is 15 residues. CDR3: CASSNPGQETYEQYF. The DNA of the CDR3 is TGTGCCAGCAGTAACCCGGGACAGGAAACCTACGAGCAGTACTTC.

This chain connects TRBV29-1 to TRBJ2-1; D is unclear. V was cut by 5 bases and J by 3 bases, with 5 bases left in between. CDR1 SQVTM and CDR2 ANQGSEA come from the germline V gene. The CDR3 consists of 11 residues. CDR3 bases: TGCAGCGTTTCCTACTACAATGAGCAGTTCTTC. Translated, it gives CSVSYYNEQFF.

The CDR3 is CASRGGTNTGELFF. The DNA of the CDR3 is TGTGCCAGCAGGGGCGGGACGAACACCGGGGAGCTGTTTTTT. The gene calls are TRBV2 and TRBJ2-2; D may be TRBD2 (6 bases). Germline CDR1 SNHLY, CDR2 FYNNEI. This CDR3 region has 14 residues. Trimming removed 6 bases from V and 0 bases from J, with 8 bases in between.

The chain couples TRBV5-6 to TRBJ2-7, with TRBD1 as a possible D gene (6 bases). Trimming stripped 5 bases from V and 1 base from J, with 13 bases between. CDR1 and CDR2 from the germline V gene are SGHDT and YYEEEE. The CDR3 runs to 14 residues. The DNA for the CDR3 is TGTGCCAGCAGGAAAGAGGGACAATCCTACGAGCAGTACTTC. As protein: CASRKEGQSYEQYF.

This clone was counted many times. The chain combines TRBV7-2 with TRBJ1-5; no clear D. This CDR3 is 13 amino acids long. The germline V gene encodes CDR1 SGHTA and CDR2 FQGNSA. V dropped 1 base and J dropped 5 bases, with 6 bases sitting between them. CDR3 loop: CASSLGMDQPQHF. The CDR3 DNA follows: TGTGCCAGCAGCTTAGGTATGGATCAGCCCCAGCATTTT.

CDR3 protein: CASSQVGQGNEKLFF. CDR3 bases: TGCGCCAGCAGCCAAGTGGGACAGGGTAATGAAAAACTGTTTTTT. The rearrangement uses TRBV4-1 and TRBJ1-4; 9 nucleotides align to TRBD1. The CDR3 loop spans 15 amino acids. The V gene end was trimmed by 1 base and the J gene end by 4 bases; junction bases not matched to a gene: 1. Germline CDR1 and CDR2: MGHRA and YSYEKL.

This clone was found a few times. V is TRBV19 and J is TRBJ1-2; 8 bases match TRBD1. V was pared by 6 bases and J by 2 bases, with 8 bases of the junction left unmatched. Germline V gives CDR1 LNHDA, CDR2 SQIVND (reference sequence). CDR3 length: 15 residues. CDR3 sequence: CASSPDRGVNYGYTF. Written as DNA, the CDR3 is TGTGCCAGTAGCCCCGACAGGGGAGTGAACTATGGCTACACCTTC.

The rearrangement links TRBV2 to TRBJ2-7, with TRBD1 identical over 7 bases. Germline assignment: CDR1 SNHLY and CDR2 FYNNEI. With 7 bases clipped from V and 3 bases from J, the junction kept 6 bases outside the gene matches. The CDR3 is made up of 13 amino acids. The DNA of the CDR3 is TGTGCCAGCATGTTAGGGGGCGGCTACGAGCAGTACTTC. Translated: CASMLGGGYEQYF.

The CDR3: CASSATSGGAGEQFF. CDR3 sequence (DNA): TGCGCCAGCAGCGCCACTAGCGGGGGGGCCGGTGAGCAGTTCTTC. The chain links TRBV5-1 to TRBJ2-1, with 13 bases that match TRBD2. CDR3 length equals 15 residues. Germline CDR1 and CDR2: SGHRS and YFSETQ. The ends lost 4 bases at V and 9 bases at J; junction bases unmatched: 7.

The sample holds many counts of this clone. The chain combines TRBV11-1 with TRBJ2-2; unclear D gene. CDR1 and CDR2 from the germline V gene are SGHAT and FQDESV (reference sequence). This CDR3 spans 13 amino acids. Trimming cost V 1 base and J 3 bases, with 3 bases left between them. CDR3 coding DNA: TGTGCCAGCAGCTTAGTATACACCGGGGAGCTGTTTTTT. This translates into CASSLVYTGELFF. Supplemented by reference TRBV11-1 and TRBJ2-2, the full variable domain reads EAEVAQSPRYKITEKSQAVAFWCDPISGHATLYWYRQILGQGPELLVQFQDESVVDDSQLPKDRFSAERLKGVDSTLKIQPAELGDSAMYLCASSLVYTGELFFGEGSRLTVL.

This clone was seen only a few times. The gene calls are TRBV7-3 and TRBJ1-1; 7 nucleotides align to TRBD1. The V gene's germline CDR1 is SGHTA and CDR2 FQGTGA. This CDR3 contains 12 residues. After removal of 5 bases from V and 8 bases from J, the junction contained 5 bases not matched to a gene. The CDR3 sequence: CASSRATGEAFF. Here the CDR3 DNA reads TGTGCCAGCAGCCGCGCGACAGGGGAAGCTTTCTTT.

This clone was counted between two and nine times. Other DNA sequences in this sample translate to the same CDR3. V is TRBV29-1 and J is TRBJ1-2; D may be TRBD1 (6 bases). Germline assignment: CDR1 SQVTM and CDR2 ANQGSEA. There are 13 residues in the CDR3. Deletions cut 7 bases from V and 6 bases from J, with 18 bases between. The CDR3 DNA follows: TGCAGCGCCGGCGACAGGATAAGCCATGGCTACACCTTC. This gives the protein CSAGDRISHGYTF. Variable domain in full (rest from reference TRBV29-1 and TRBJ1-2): SAVISQKPSRDICQRGTSLTIQCQVDSQVTMMFWYRQQPGQSLTLIATANQGSEATYESGFVIDKFPISRPNLTFSTLTVSNMSPEDSSIYLCSAGDRISHGYTFGSGTRLTVV.

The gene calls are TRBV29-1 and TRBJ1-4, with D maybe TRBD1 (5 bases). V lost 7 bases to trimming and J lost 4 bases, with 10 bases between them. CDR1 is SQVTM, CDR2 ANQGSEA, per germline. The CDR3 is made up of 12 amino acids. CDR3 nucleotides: TGCAGCGGGGGACCGAGTAATGAAAAACTGTTTTTT. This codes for CSGGPSNEKLFF.

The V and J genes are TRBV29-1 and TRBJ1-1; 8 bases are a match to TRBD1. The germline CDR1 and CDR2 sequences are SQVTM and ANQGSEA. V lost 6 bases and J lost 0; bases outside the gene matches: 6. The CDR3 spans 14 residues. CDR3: CSVWDRLVNTEAFF. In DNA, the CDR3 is TGCAGCGTCTGGGACAGGCTCGTGAACACTGAAGCTTTCTTT.

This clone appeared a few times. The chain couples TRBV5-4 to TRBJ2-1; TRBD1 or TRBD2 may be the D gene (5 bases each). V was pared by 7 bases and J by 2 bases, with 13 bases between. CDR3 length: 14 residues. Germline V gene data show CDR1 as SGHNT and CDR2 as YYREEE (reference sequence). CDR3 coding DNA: TGTGCCAGCCAACGCTGGGGACCCTACAATGAGCAGTTCTTC. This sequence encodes CASQRWGPYNEQFF.

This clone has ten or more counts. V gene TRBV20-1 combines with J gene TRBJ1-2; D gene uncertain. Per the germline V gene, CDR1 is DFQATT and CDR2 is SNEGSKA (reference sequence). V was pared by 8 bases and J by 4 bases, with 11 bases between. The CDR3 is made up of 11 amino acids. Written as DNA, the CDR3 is TGCAGTTCCAGCGTACTCTATGGCTACACCTTC. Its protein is CSSSVLYGYTF.

The CDR3 DNA follows: TGTGCCTGGACCCCCCACGGACAGAGCAGCTCCTACAATGAGCAGTTCTTC. Translating it yields CAWTPHGQSSSYNEQFF. This chain connects TRBV30 to TRBJ2-1, with D tentatively TRBD1 (6 bases). CDR3 size: 17 residues. Germline values: CDR1 GTSNPN, CDR2 SVGIG (reference sequence). Trimming removed 4 bases from V and 0 bases from J, with 19 bases in between.